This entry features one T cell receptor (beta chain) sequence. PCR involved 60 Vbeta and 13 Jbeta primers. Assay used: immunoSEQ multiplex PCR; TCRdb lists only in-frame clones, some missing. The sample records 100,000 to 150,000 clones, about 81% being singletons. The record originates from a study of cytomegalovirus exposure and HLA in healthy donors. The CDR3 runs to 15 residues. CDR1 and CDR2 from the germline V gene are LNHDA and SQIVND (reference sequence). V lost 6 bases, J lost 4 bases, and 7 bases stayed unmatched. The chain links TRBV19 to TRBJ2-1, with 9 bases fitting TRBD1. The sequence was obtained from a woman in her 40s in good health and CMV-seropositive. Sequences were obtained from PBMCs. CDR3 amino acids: CASRRVGTGYNEQFF. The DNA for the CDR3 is TGTGCCAGTAGACGGGTAGGGACAGGGTACAATGAGCAGTTCTTC.